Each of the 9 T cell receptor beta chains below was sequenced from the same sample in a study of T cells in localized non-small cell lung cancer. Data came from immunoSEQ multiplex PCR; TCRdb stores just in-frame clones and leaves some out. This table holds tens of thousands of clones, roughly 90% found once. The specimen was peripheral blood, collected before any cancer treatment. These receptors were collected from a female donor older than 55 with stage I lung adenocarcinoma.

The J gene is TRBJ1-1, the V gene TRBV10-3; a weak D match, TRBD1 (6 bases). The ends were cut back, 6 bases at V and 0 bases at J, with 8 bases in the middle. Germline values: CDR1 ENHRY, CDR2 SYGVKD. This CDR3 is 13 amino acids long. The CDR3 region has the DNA TGTGCCATCAGGGACAGTCTGAACACTGAAGCTTTCTTT. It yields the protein CAIRDSLNTEAFF.

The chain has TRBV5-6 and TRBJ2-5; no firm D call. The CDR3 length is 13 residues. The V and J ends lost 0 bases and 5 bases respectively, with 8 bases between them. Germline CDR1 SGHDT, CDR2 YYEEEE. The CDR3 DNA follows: TGTGCCAGCAGCTTGGCCGGGTGGGAGACCCAGTACTTC. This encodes CASSLAGWETQYF.

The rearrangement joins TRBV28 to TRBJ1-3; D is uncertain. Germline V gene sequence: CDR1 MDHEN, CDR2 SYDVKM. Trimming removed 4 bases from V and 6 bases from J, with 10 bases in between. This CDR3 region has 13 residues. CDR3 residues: CASSSGSANTIYF. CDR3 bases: TGTGCCAGCAGTTCCGGCAGTGCAAACACCATATATTTT.

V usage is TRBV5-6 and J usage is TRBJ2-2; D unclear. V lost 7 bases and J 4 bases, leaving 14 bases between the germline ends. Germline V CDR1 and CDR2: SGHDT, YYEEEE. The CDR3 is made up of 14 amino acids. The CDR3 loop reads CASALYSGTGELFF. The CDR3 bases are TGTGCCAGCGCGTTATACTCGGGCACCGGGGAGCTGTTTTTT.

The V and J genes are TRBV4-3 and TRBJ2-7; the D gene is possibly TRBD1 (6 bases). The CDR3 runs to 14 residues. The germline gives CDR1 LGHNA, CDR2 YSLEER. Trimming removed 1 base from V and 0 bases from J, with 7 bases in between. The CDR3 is CASSQGDTSYEQYF. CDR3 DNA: TGCGCCAGCAGCCAAGGGGACACCTCCTACGAGCAGTACTTC.

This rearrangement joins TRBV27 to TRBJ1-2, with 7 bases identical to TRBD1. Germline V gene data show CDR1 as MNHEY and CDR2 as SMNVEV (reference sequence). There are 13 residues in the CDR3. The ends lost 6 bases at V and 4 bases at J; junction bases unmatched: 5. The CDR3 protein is CASRKQGLYGYTF. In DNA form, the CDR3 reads TGTGCCAGCAGAAAACAGGGGCTCTATGGCTACACCTTC.

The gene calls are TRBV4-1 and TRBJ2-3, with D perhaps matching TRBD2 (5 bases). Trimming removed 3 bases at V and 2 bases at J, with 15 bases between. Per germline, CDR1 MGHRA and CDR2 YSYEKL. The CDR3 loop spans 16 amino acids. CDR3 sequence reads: CASSQAPGADTDTQYF. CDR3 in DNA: TGCGCCAGCAGCCAGGCCCCCGGAGCGGACACAGATACGCAGTATTTT.

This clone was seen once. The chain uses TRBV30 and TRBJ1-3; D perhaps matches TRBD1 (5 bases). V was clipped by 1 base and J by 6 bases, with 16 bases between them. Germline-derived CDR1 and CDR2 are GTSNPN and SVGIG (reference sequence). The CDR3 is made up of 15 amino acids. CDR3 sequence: CAWSESPWGENTIYF. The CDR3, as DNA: TGTGCCTGGAGTGAGAGTCCTTGGGGCGAAAACACCATATATTTT.

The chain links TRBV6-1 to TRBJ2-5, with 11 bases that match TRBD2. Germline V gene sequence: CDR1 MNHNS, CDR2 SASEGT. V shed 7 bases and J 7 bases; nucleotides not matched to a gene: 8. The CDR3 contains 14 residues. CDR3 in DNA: TGTGCCAGCACCACCACTAGCGGGGGAGGGACCCAGTACTTC. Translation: CASTTTSGGGTQYF.